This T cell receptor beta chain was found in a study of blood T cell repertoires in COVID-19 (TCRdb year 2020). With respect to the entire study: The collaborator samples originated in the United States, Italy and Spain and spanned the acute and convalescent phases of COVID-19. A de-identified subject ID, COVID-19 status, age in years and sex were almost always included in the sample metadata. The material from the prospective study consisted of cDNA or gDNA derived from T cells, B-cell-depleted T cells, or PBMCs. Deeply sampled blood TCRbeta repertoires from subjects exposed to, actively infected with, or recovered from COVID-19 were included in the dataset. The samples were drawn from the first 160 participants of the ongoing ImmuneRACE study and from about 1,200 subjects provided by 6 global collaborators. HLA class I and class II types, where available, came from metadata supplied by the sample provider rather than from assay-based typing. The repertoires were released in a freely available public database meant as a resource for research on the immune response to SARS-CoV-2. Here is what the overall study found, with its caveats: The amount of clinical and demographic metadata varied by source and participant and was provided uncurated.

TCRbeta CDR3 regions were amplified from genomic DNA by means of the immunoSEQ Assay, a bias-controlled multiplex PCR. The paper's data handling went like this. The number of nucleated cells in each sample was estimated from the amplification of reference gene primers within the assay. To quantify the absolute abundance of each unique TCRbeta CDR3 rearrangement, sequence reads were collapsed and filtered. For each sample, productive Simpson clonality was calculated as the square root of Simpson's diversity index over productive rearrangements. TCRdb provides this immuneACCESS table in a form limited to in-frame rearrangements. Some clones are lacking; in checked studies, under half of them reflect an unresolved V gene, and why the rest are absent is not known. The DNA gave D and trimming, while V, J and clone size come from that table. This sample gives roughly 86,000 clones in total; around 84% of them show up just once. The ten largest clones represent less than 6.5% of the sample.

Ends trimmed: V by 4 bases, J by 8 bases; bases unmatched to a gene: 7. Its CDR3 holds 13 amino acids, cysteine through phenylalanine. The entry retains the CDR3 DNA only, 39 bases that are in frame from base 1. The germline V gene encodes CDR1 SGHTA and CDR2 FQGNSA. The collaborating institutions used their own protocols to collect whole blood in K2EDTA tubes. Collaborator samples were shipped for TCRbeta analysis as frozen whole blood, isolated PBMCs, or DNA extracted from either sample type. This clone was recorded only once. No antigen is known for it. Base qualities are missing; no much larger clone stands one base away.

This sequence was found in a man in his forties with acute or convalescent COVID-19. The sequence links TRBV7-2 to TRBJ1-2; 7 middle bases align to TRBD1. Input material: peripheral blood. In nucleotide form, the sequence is TGTGCCAGCAGCTCCACAGGGGTTGGCGGCTACACCTTC. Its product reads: CASSSTGVGGYTF.